This is a list of T cell receptor beta chains from one sample in a study of vaccination effects on CD4 cells after COVID-19. These receptors' antigens are unknown. Produced via immunoSEQ multiplex PCR; TCRdb's table is partial and in-frame only. The sample has around 46,000 clones; over 60% are singletons. This sample comprised CD4+ T cells from PBMCs cultured with HCoV-OC43 spike peptides, obtained after COVID-19 vaccination. The receptors derive from a human donor who received a COVID-19 vaccine. Both conserved end residues are part of each CDR3. D genes are given only for firm matches. Rows give clone size only sometimes, using once, few, many, or a class for an expanded clone.

d_call,j_call,v_call,clone_size,cdr3_nt,cdr3_aa
-,TRBJ1-5,TRBV27,-,TGTGCCAGCAGTTCCGTAGGAGGGGCCCAGCATTTT,CASSSVGGAQHF
-,TRBJ1-1,TRBV5-1,-,TGCGCCAGCAGCGTAGCAGCAAACACTGAAGCTTTCTTT,CASSVAANTEAFF
TRBD1,TRBJ1-4,TRBV23-1,once,TGCGCCAGCAGTCAGTCGTCCGGACAGGGTAGTGAAAAACTGTTTTTT,CASSQSSGQGSEKLFF
-,TRBJ2-7,TRBV21-1,-,TGTGCCAGCAGCAAAGAAGCCACGGGGCCAGAGCAGTACTTC,CASSKEATGPEQYF
TRBD2,TRBJ2-7,TRBV3-1/TRBV3-2,-,TGTGCCAGCAGCCAAGAGGGACTAGCGGGAGGGTCCTACGAGCAGTACTTC,CASSQEGLAGGSYEQYF
-,TRBJ1-2,TRBV28,once,TGTGCCAGCATACAGTCGGGGCAGCCTCCGGGGTATGGCTACACCTTC,CASIQSGQPPGYGYTF
-,TRBJ2-3,TRBV5-1,-,TGCGCCAGCAGCTTGGGGGGTACAGCAGATACGCAGTATTTT,CASSLGGTADTQYF
TRBD1,TRBJ1-4,TRBV6-2/TRBV6-3,-,TGTGCCAGCAGTTCCGACCAGACAGGGAACGAAAAACTGTTTTTT,CASSSDQTGNEKLFF
-,TRBJ1-1,TRBV5-1,few,TGCGCCAGCAGGGGCCAGGAGAACACTGAAGCTTTCTTT,CASRGQENTEAFF
TRBD2,TRBJ2-3,TRBV6-4,-,TGTGCCAGCAGTGAATTGGGAGGGGCCACGCAGTATTTT,CASSELGGATQYF
-,TRBJ2-7,TRBV6-6,-,TGTGCCAGCAGTTACTCTGGGGCCTTGTACGAGCAGTACTTC,CASSYSGALYEQYF
-,TRBJ2-7,TRBV5-6,-,TGTGCCAGCAGCCGGACACGTCTGGAGCAGTACTTC,CASSRTRLEQYF
-,TRBJ2-6,TRBV11-2,-,TGTGCCAGCAGCTTATCGGCAGGGTCTGGGGCCAACGTCCTGACTTTC,CASSLSAGSGANVLTF
TRBD1,TRBJ2-3,TRBV5-4,once,TGTGCCAGCAGCCCGGGACAGGGAGGGGGGGGGCAGTATTTT,CASSPGQGGGGQYF
-,TRBJ2-7,TRBV5-1,-,TGCGCCAGCAGCGAAGGACAGCCCGCTGGGGAGCAGTACTTC,CASSEGQPAGEQYF
-,TRBJ1-2,TRBV20-1,-,TGCAGTGCTAGTTCGGGTAACTATGGCTACACCTTC,CSASSGNYGYTF
TRBD2,TRBJ2-1,TRBV30,-,TGTGCCTGGGGACTAGTCTTTTACAATGAGCAGTTCTTC,CAWGLVFYNEQFF
TRBD1,TRBJ2-7,TRBV11-3,-,TGTGCCAGCAGCCGCACCGGGACAGCTTCCTACGAGCAGTACTTC,CASSRTGTASYEQYF
-,TRBJ2-7,TRBV12-3/TRBV12-4,-,TGTGCCAGCAGTTTCTCTAGATACGAGCAGTACTTC,CASSFSRYEQYF
-,TRBJ2-1,TRBV10-3,-,TGTGCCATCAGTGTCGAGAATGAGCAGTTCTTC,CAISVENEQFF
TRBD1,TRBJ2-7,TRBV7-6,-,TGTGCCAGCAGCTTAGACATGGGACAGCCCTTCTCCTACGAGCAGTACTTC,CASSLDMGQPFSYEQYF
-,TRBJ2-1,TRBV7-9,few,TGTGCCAGCACCCCGATCCCCAGTCCCTACAATGAGCAGTTCTTC,CASTPIPSPYNEQFF